The T cell receptor beta chain under discussion was sequenced for a study of cytomegalovirus exposure and HLA in healthy donors. Vbeta (60) and Jbeta (13) primers were used in the PCR. Profiling relied on immunoSEQ multiplex PCR, and the TCRdb table lists in-frame clones only, not all of them. With about 140,000 clones in the sample, the ten largest clones hold 2% to 2.5%. Donors had nominal health at sampling but likely had unrecorded immune exposures. With respect to this clone: The antigen is unknown.

Study results and caveats: In a later analysis, an Asian-associated ancestry cluster reportedly showed fewer N-insertions than the approximately 670-donor mean.

CDR3 length: 14 residues. V dropped 5 bases and J dropped 3 bases, with 13 bases sitting between them. The germline CDR1 and CDR2 sequences are MNHEY and SVGAGI. The genes are TRBV6-5 and TRBJ1-1, with D maybe TRBD1 (5 bases). Sequencing input: PBMCs. This TCR derives from a woman aged 18 to 35 in good health and CMV-seronegative. The CDR3 bases are TGTGCCAGCAGTCGACGACGGGGGGACACTGAAGCTTTCTTT. Translating it yields CASSRRRGDTEAFF.